The next 3 T cell receptor beta chains were all read from a single sample in a study of OX40 agonist ivuxolimab in advanced cancers. This table comes from immunoSEQ multiplex PCR, and its TCRdb copy is limited to in-frame clones, with some not included. Of 55,000 to 65,000 clones in the sample, 86% were seen once. The sample was CD4+ or CD8+ T cells sorted from blood, taken in a trial of the OX40 agonist ivuxolimab. The receptors come from an adult with an advanced solid tumor such as melanoma, head and neck, liver or kidney cancer.

This sequence joins TRBV9 and TRBJ2-5; 10 bases match TRBD2. Germline V gives CDR1 SGDLS, CDR2 YYNGEE. The CDR3 runs 16 residues. With 0 bases clipped from V and 4 bases from J, the junction kept 6 bases outside the gene matches. CDR3 DNA: TGTGCCAGCAGCGTAGCGCTAGCGGGAGTAGGAGAGACCCAGTACTTC. It codes for CASSVALAGVGETQYF.

A note on this clone: The junction differs from germline at one of its ends, possibly a read error. Other DNA variants within this sample encode the same CDR3. This chain links TRBV28 with TRBJ1-3; D unresolved. This CDR3 region has 14 residues. Germline assignment: CDR1 MDHEN and CDR2 SYDVKM. The DNA for the CDR3 is TGTGCCAGTAGTTTACGAGGGATACGAAACACCATATATTTT. This translates into CASSLRGIRNTIYF.

The V and J genes are TRBV7-9 and TRBJ2-1; D is possibly TRBD2 (5 bases). Trimming removed 5 bases at V and 10 bases at J, with 15 bases between. The germline V gene encodes CDR1 SEHNR and CDR2 FQNEAQ (reference sequence). The CDR3 runs to 13 residues. In DNA, the CDR3 is TGTGCCAGCAGCGTACTAGAGCCGGGGGAGCAGTTCTTC. It yields the protein CASSVLEPGEQFF.